The 29 T cell receptor beta chains below all came from one sample that was sequenced in a study of control samples from healthy donors and cancer patients. Clones were sequenced by immunoSEQ multiplex PCR, and TCRdb holds only the in-frame ones, with some missing. The data contain 150,000 to 200,000 clones, 91% of them singletons. Sequencing was performed on blood. The receptors were sampled from a young woman in good health.

This clone was counted a few times. V gene TRBV24-1 combines with J gene TRBJ1-2; TRBD1 might be the D (5 bases). CDR3 length: 14 amino acids. V was pared by 1 base and J by 4 bases, with 9 bases between. The germline V gene has CDR1 KGHDR and CDR2 SFDVKD. This chain's CDR3 is CATSDFRDGYGYTF. The CDR3, as DNA: TGTGCCACCAGTGATTTCCGGGACGGCTATGGCTACACCTTC.

V and J are TRBV28 and TRBJ2-3, with 10 bases matching TRBD2. Losses at the gene ends were 6 bases for V and 5 bases for J; bases not matched to a gene: 5. The germline CDR1 and CDR2 sequences are MDHEN and SYDVKM. CDR3 length: 14 amino acids. The CDR3 protein is CASSLAGAGDTQYF. As DNA, the CDR3 is TGTGCCAGCAGCCTAGCGGGAGCTGGAGATACGCAGTATTTT. The whole variable domain, remainder taken from reference TRBV28 and TRBJ2-3, is DVKVTQSSRYLVKRTGEKVFLECVQDMDHENMFWYRQDPGLGLRLIYFSYDVKMKEKGDIPEGYSVSREKKERFSLILESASTNQTSMYLCASSLAGAGDTQYFGPGTRLTVL.

The chain employs TRBV7-8 and TRBJ2-1, with 15 bases fitting TRBD2. Per the germline V gene, CDR1 is SGHVS and CDR2 is FQNEAQ. V was clipped by 6 bases and J by 8 bases; unmatched bases: 5. The CDR3 extends over 15 amino acids. CDR3 protein: CASRRTSGRGDEQFF. In DNA form, the CDR3 reads TGTGCCAGCAGACGGACTAGCGGGAGGGGCGATGAGCAGTTCTTC. Drawing the rest from reference TRBV7-8 and TRBJ2-1, the complete variable domain is GAGVSQSPRYKVAKRGQDVALRCDPISGHVSLFWYQQALGQGPEFLTYFQNEAQLDKSGLPSDRFFAERPEGSVSTLKIQRTQQEDSAVYLCASRRTSGRGDEQFFGPGTRLTVL.

The chain recombines TRBV15 with TRBJ2-7; tentative D call: TRBD1 (5 bases). Germline-derived CDR1 and CDR2 are LNHNV and YYDKDF (reference sequence). There are 14 residues in the CDR3. Trimming removed 4 bases from V and 1 base from J, with 11 bases in between. CDR3 DNA: TGTGCCACCAGCACCGGACATCGATCCTACGAGCAGTACTTC. Its translation is CATSTGHRSYEQYF.

V is TRBV3-1 (or the pseudogene TRBV3-2) and J is TRBJ2-1; D not certain. The CDR3 loop spans 12 amino acids. From germline, CDR1 is LGHDT and CDR2 YNNKEL (reference sequence). Trimming took off 1 base at V and 7 bases at J, with 5 bases between the two ends. CDR3 amino acids: CASSQGWNEQFF. CDR3 DNA sequence: TGTGCCAGCAGCCAAGGGTGGAATGAGCAGTTCTTC.

This chain links TRBV10-3 with TRBJ1-2; D is unclear. Germline lookup yields CDR1 ENHRY and CDR2 SYGVKD. The CDR3 covers 16 residues. V lost 2 bases, J lost 0 bases, and 13 bases lay in between. The CDR3 here is CAISEGHERANYGYTF. For the CDR3, the DNA is TGTGCCATCAGTGAGGGCCACGAGAGGGCTAACTATGGCTACACCTTC.

The chain recombines TRBV24-1 with TRBJ2-1, with 8 nucleotides matching TRBD2. From germline, CDR1 is KGHDR and CDR2 SFDVKD. The CDR3 runs 14 residues. V lost 9 bases to trimming and J lost 8 bases; unmatched junction nucleotides: 11. The CDR3 sequence: CATEGVGRADEQFF. CDR3 nucleotides: TGTGCCACCGAGGGGGTCGGGAGGGCCGATGAGCAGTTCTTC.

The rearrangement uses TRBV2 and TRBJ2-1; D might be TRBD2 (6 bases). Germline values: CDR1 SNHLY, CDR2 FYNNEI. The CDR3 runs to 15 residues. V shed 4 bases and J shed 2 bases, with 12 bases lying between them. CDR3 sequence (DNA): TGTGCCAGCAGTGGGGAGGCACCCGCCTACAATGAGCAGTTCTTC. This sequence encodes CASSGEAPAYNEQFF.

This chain links TRBV14 with TRBJ1-4; D is uncertain. Trimming removed 3 bases from V and 0 bases from J, with 17 bases in between. CDR1 is SGHDN, CDR2 FVKESK, per germline. CDR3 length: 18 residues. CDR3 DNA sequence: TGTGCCAGCAGCCATGAATCAGTATGGAGTGCAACTAATGAAAAACTGTTTTTT. It is translated as CASSHESVWSATNEKLFF.

V and J are TRBV24-1 and TRBJ1-5; D remains unclear. The ends were cut back, 3 bases at V and 6 bases at J, with 11 bases in the middle. The germline CDR1 and CDR2 sequences are KGHDR and SFDVKD. The CDR3 totals 14 residues. The CDR3 coding sequence is TGTGCCACCAGTGATGCGGGGTCCGGTCAGCCCCAGCATTTT. Protein product: CATSDAGSGQPQHF.

In the case of this clone: Distinct nucleotide sequences in the sample also encode this CDR3. The chain joins TRBV12-3 or TRBV12-4 to TRBJ2-7; D not resolved. The CDR3 spans 13 residues. The V and J ends lost 4 bases and 0 bases respectively, with 7 bases between them. The CDR3 spells CASSSGSSYEQYF. CDR3 bases: TGTGCCAGCAGTTCGGGTAGCTCCTACGAGCAGTACTTC.

The V call is TRBV9, the J call TRBJ2-1, with TRBD1 matching 7 bases. This CDR3 has 13 residues. Trimming took 4 bases from V and 9 from J; bases not matched to a gene: 7. Germline V gene sequence: CDR1 SGDLS, CDR2 YYNGEE. The DNA for the CDR3 is TGTGCCAGCAGCAAACAGACAGGGTCTGAGCAGTTCTTC. The encoded protein is CASSKQTGSEQFF.

V gene TRBV7-9 combines with J gene TRBJ1-1; TRBD1 matches at 10 bases. Germline V gives CDR1 SEHNR, CDR2 FQNEAQ (reference sequence). The CDR3 sequence is 16 residues long. Germline trimming cut 4 bases from V and 0 bases from J; bases unmatched to any gene: 5. This CDR3 is CASSYRQGAMNTEAFF. CDR3 nucleotides: TGTGCCAGCAGCTATAGACAGGGGGCCATGAACACTGAAGCTTTCTTT.

The chain carries TRBV7-9 and TRBJ2-3; D is undetermined. From germline, CDR1 is SEHNR and CDR2 FQNEAQ (reference sequence). V shed 4 bases and J shed 0 bases, with 5 bases lying between them. The CDR3 runs 13 residues. CDR3 coding DNA: TGTGCCAGCAGCTCCTCTAGCACAGATACGCAGTATTTT. Amino acids: CASSSSSTDTQYF.

This rearrangement joins TRBV5-5 to TRBJ1-3, with D unresolved. V shed 0 bases and J shed 1 base, with 8 bases lying between them. Germline V gives CDR1 SGHKS, CDR2 YYEKEE (reference sequence). This CDR3 region has 15 residues. CDR3 nucleotide sequence: TGTGCCAGCAGCTTGGACCCCTGGTCTGGAAACACCATATATTTT. Translating it yields CASSLDPWSGNTIYF.

In this sample, this clone turned up once. The chain's CDR3 is CASSSGLAGGGANVLTF. Here the CDR3 DNA reads TGTGCCAGCAGCTCGGGACTAGCGGGAGGTGGGGCCAACGTCCTGACTTTC. The V call is TRBV7-2, the J call TRBJ2-6; TRBD2 matches at 15 bases. The ends lost 4 bases at V and 3 bases at J; junction bases unmatched: 1. The CDR3 consists of 17 residues. Germline V CDR1 and CDR2: SGHTA, FQGNSA.

The V and J genes are TRBV6-6 and TRBJ1-4; no definite D call. This CDR3 has 11 amino acids. The germline V gene encodes CDR1 MNHNY and CDR2 SVGAGI (reference sequence). Trimming left V 7 bases short and J 8 bases short, with 8 bases between. CDR3 sequence reads: CASKGLEKLFF. The CDR3 bases are TGTGCCAGCAAGGGATTAGAAAAACTGTTTTTT.

This chain connects TRBV7-2 to TRBJ1-2, with D tentatively TRBD1 (6 bases). The germline V and J ends were trimmed by 4 bases and 7 bases, with 10 bases remaining between them. The CDR3 length is 12 residues. The V gene's germline CDR1 is SGHTA and CDR2 FQGNSA. Here the CDR3 DNA reads TGTGCCAGCAGCTCTCCAGGGGCTGGCTACACCTTC. The encoded protein is CASSSPGAGYTF.

V is TRBV6-5 and J is TRBJ2-1, with D hard to call. Deletions cut 2 bases from V and 3 bases from J, with 11 bases between. Germline V gene sequence: CDR1 MNHEY, CDR2 SVGAGI. CDR3 length: 15 residues. DNA for the CDR3: TGTGCCAGCAGTTACGAGATGGGAAGCTACAATGAGCAGTTCTTC. It yields the protein CASSYEMGSYNEQFF.

V is TRBV6-5 and J is TRBJ1-2; tentative D call: TRBD1 (5 bases). From germline, CDR1 is MNHEY and CDR2 SVGAGI. V was shortened by 7 bases and J by 5 bases, with 11 bases between the two germline ends. The CDR3 runs to 12 residues. In DNA, the CDR3 is TGTGCCAGCAATGGGGGACCTTATGGCTACACCTTC. Protein sequence: CASNGGPYGYTF.

The CDR3 nucleotides are TGTGCCAGCAGTCCACCCAGGGGAAACTATGGCTACACCTTC. Translation: CASSPPRGNYGYTF. V usage is TRBV5-6 and J usage is TRBJ1-2, with TRBD1 as a possible D gene (6 bases). Germline V lookup: CDR1 SGHDT, CDR2 YYEEEE. The CDR3 consists of 14 residues. Trimming took 5 bases from V and 2 from J, leaving 13 bases between them. Drawing the rest from reference TRBV5-6 and TRBJ1-2, the complete variable domain is DAGVTQSPTHLIKTRGQQVTLRCSPKSGHDTVSWYQQALGQGPQFIFQYYEEEERQRGNFPDRFSGHQFPNYSSELNVNALLLGDSALYLCASSPPRGNYGYTFGSGTRLTVV.

The chain carries TRBV19 and TRBJ1-1, with TRBD1 matching over 7 bases. The V segment lost 5 bases and the J segment 1 base; nucleotides outside the gene matches: 1. The germline V gene has CDR1 LNHDA and CDR2 SQIVND (reference sequence). The CDR3 totals 13 residues. CDR3 in amino acids: CASSWTGNTEAFF. In nucleotides, the CDR3 is TGTGCCAGTAGTTGGACAGGGAACACTGAAGCTTTCTTT.

The chain uses TRBV15 and TRBJ2-7, with TRBD2 identical over 8 bases. The V gene's germline CDR1 is LNHNV and CDR2 YYDKDF (reference sequence). CDR3 length: 17 amino acids. The V gene end was trimmed by 2 bases and the J gene end by 0 bases; junction bases not matched to a gene: 9. CDR3 coding DNA: TGTGCCACCAGCAGATCGGATGGGGGGACTAGCTCCTACGAGCAGTACTTC. This translates into CATSRSDGGTSSYEQYF.

The rearrangement uses TRBV27 and TRBJ2-4, with 9 bases lining up with TRBD2. The CDR3 is 15 amino acids. Germline lookup yields CDR1 MNHEY and CDR2 SMNVEV (reference sequence). V was clipped by 2 bases and J by 2 bases; unmatched bases: 1. The DNA for the CDR3 is TGTGCCAGCAGTTTAACTAGCGGGTCCAAAAACATTCAGTACTTC. Amino acid sequence: CASSLTSGSKNIQYF.

The rearrangement links TRBV6-5 to TRBJ1-4; D perhaps matches TRBD1 (6 bases). The CDR3 length is 16 residues. The germline gives CDR1 MNHEY, CDR2 SVGAGI. Trimming shortened V by 0 bases and J by 1 base, and 9 bases separated the two germline ends. CDR3 bases: TGTGCCAGCAGTTACTCGAAGGGGGTAACTAATGAAAAACTGTTTTTT. Protein sequence: CASSYSKGVTNEKLFF.

This rearrangement joins TRBV19 to TRBJ1-3, with unresolved D. Germline CDR1 is LNHDA and CDR2 is SQIVND (reference sequence). This CDR3 has 13 residues. With 0 bases removed from V and 1 base from J, the gap between germline ends came to 1 base. CDR3 in DNA: TGTGCCAGTAGTATAGATTCTGGAAACACCATATATTTT. As protein: CASSIDSGNTIYF.

About this clone: Other nucleotide sequences in the sample specify the same CDR3. V and J are TRBV7-9 and TRBJ2-1; D call uncertain. The CDR3 is 11 amino acids. Trimming took off 1 base at V and 7 bases at J, with 2 bases between the two ends. CDR1 is SEHNR and CDR2 is FQNEAQ in the germline V gene (reference sequence). The CDR3 nucleotides are TGTGCCAGCAGCTTAGGAAATGAGCAGTTCTTC. It yields the protein CASSLGNEQFF.

This chain links TRBV3-1 (or the pseudogene TRBV3-2) with TRBJ2-7; D is unclear. The ends were cut back, 1 base at V and 3 bases at J, with 4 bases in the middle. Germline V gene data show CDR1 as LGHDT and CDR2 as YNNKEL (reference sequence). The CDR3 totals 12 residues. DNA for the CDR3: TGTGCCAGCAGCCAAGCACACTACGAGCAGTACTTC. It is translated as CASSQAHYEQYF.

This chain joins TRBV6-4 and TRBJ1-1; D is uncertain. Per germline, CDR1 MRHNA and CDR2 SNTAGT. The CDR3 covers 13 residues. The V end lost 3 bases, the J end lost 1 base, and 6 bases lay between the germline ends. The CDR3 is CASSEFENTEAFF. Here the CDR3 DNA reads TGTGCCAGCAGTGAATTTGAGAACACTGAAGCTTTCTTT.